Following are 12 T cell receptor beta chains from one sample sequenced in a study of yellow fever vaccine responses in identical twins. One entry per CDR3 protein results from TCRdb running MiXCR on the RT-PCR reads. The sample holds 20,000 to 25,000 distinct CDR3 sequences; around four fifths are singletons and the top ten take about 4.8%. The source was T cells from blood (PBMCs), unsorted or a sorted subset (not recorded which), collected before or after yellow fever vaccination (not recorded which). Every receptor here comes from a woman between 18 and 29 years old who received the yellow fever vaccine.

The V and J genes are TRBV29-1 and TRBJ2-1, with a weak D call TRBD2 (6 bases). CDR1 and CDR2 (germline): SQVTM, ANQGSEA. The germline V and J ends were trimmed by 3 bases and 2 bases, with 11 bases remaining between them. The CDR3 has 14 residues. CDR3 amino acids: CSVDGGGTYNEQFF. The CDR3 DNA follows: TGCAGCGTTGATGGGGGAGGAACCTACAATGAGCAGTTCTTC.

V and J are TRBV6-1 and TRBJ2-3, with D uncertain. CDR3 size: 12 residues. CDR1 and CDR2 (germline): MNHNS, SASEGT. V was cut by 9 bases and J by 1 base, with 8 bases left in between. The CDR3 region has the DNA TGTGCCAGTAATTGGGGCACAGATACGCAGTATTTT. Its protein is CASNWGTDTQYF.

V usage is TRBV14 and J usage is TRBJ2-1, with TRBD2 identical over 9 bases. The germline V gene has CDR1 SGHDN and CDR2 FVKESK. Unmatched junction bases numbered 8, after V lost 2 bases and J lost 9 bases. The CDR3 runs to 15 residues. The CDR3 is CASSQLAGTLSEQFF. The CDR3 region has the DNA TGTGCCAGCAGCCAACTAGCGGGGACGCTTAGTGAGCAGTTCTTC.

This sequence joins TRBV3-1 and TRBJ1-6; D is undetermined. Looked up from germline, CDR1 is LGHDT and CDR2 is YNNKEL (reference sequence). This CDR3 is 14 amino acids long. Trimming pared 1 base from V and 7 bases from J, leaving 8 bases between. The CDR3 reads CASSQGDFNSPLHF. The CDR3 bases are TGTGCCAGCAGCCAAGGGGATTTCAATTCACCCCTCCACTTT.

The chain employs TRBV10-3 and TRBJ2-7, with a tentative D call TRBD1 (5 bases). Germline V gene lookup returns CDR1 ENHRY and CDR2 SYGVKD. CDR3 length: 15 residues. V was trimmed by 5 bases and J by 0 bases, leaving 14 bases between them. The CDR3 reads CAISTTGTSSYEQYV. CDR3 bases: TGTGCCATCAGTACTACAGGAACGAGCTCCTACGAGCAGTACGTC.

This clonotype was counted a single time. The chain carries TRBV12-3 or TRBV12-4 and TRBJ1-2, with D maybe TRBD1 (5 bases). The V gene lost 5 bases and the J gene lost 3 bases, with 13 bases spanning the gap. This CDR3 has 14 residues. The CDR3 region has the DNA TGTGCCAGCAGTCAACAACAGGTCCACTATGGCTACACCTTC. Amino acids: CASSQQQVHYGYTF.

The rearrangement joins TRBV11-1 to TRBJ2-1; TRBD1 might be the D (6 bases). This CDR3 has 14 amino acids. The germline V gene encodes CDR1 SGHAT and CDR2 FQDESV (reference sequence). The V gene lost 6 bases and the J gene lost 1 base, with 10 bases spanning the gap. The CDR3 nucleotides read TGTGCCAGCAGGCCGGACAGATCCTACAATGAGCAGTTCTTC. Its protein product is CASRPDRSYNEQFF.

Only one count was recorded for this clonotype. The genes are TRBV7-4 and TRBJ2-7; no definite D call. The germline CDR1 and CDR2 sequences are SGHVT and SQSDAQ. V dropped 1 base and J dropped 3 bases, with 13 bases sitting between them. The CDR3 contains 15 residues. CDR3 region: CASSLGTNLDYEQYV. CDR3 DNA: TGTGCCAGCAGCTTAGGAACAAATCTGGACTACGAGCAGTACGTC.

The chain uses TRBV27 and TRBJ2-7; maybe TRBD2 (5 bases). This CDR3 spans 14 amino acids. Germline loops: CDR1 MNHEY, CDR2 SMNVEV (reference sequence). Trimming removed 5 bases at V and 3 bases at J, with 14 bases between. DNA for the CDR3: TGTGCCAGCAGTCAACTAGTTAGACTCTACGAGCAGTACTTC. Its translation: CASSQLVRLYEQYF.

V and J are TRBV5-5 and TRBJ2-1, with 10 bases that match TRBD2. There are 16 residues in the CDR3. Germline CDR1 reads SGHKS; CDR2 reads YYEKEE (reference sequence). V was pared by 4 bases and J by 0 bases, with 4 bases of the junction left unmatched. The DNA of the CDR3 is TGTGCCAGCAGCCCGAGGACTAGCGGCTCCTACAATGAGCAGTTCTTC. This codes for CASSPRTSGSYNEQFF.

The chain uses TRBV7-9 and TRBJ2-7; D might be TRBD1 or TRBD2, each matching 5 bases. Germline V gene lookup returns CDR1 SEHNR and CDR2 FQNEAQ (reference sequence). The CDR3 has 15 amino acids. V shed 5 bases and J shed 0 bases, with 14 bases lying between them. The CDR3 nucleotides are TGTGCCAGCAGCAACCGGGACGGCAGCTCCTACGAGCAGTACTTC. This sequence encodes CASSNRDGSSYEQYF.

J is TRBJ1-3 and V is TRBV7-9, with a tentative D call TRBD1 (5 bases). Trimming pared 1 base from V and 4 bases from J, leaving 11 bases between. The CDR3 consists of 15 residues. CDR1 and CDR2 (germline): SEHNR, FQNEAQ (reference sequence). CDR3 nucleotides: TGTGCCAGCAGCTTAGGGGACTATAGAGGAAACACCATATATTTT. This codes for CASSLGDYRGNTIYF.